The rows below give T cell receptor beta chains drawn from one sample of a study of tumor T cells in aggressive B-cell lymphoma. Profiling relied on immunoSEQ multiplex PCR, and the TCRdb table lists in-frame clones only, not all of them. The table includes approximately 5,200 clones, around 94% detected once. Sequencing was performed on tumor tissue. The receptor set was obtained from an adult with diffuse large B cell lymphoma. CDR3s include the opening cysteine and the closing phenylalanine or tryptophan. The D gene is left open where the match is weak. Clone size is not always given. Where it is, it says once, few, many or a class for expanded clones.

j_call,v_call,d_call,clone_size,cdr3_aa,cdr3_nt
TRBJ2-1,TRBV5-4,TRBD1,once,CASSTGENNEQFF,TGTGCCAGCAGCACAGGGGAGAACAATGAGCAGTTCTTC
TRBJ2-1,TRBV29-1,TRBD2,NA,CSVVPSGFYNEQFF,TGCAGCGTTGTCCCTAGCGGGTTCTACAATGAGCAGTTCTTC
TRBJ2-4,TRBV6-1,TRBD2,few,CASSEARAGPRGIQYF,TGTGCCAGCAGTGAAGCTAGAGCGGGACCCCGGGGCATTCAGTACTTC
TRBJ1-1,TRBV5-4,NA,NA,CASSSGGMNTEAFF,TGTGCCAGCAGCTCTGGAGGAATGAACACTGAAGCTTTCTTT
TRBJ2-3,TRBV5-4,TRBD2,few,CASSLRLAGGPTDTQYF,TGTGCCAGCAGCTTGAGACTAGCGGGGGGACCCACAGATACGCAGTATTTT
TRBJ2-5,TRBV28,NA,NA,CASSLLHESGETQYF,TGTGCCAGCAGTTTACTCCACGAGTCGGGAGAGACCCAGTACTTC
TRBJ2-7,TRBV7-9,TRBD2,NA,CASSPTSGGRNEQYF,TGTGCCAGCAGCCCTACTAGCGGGGGCAGAAACGAGCAGTACTTC
TRBJ1-6,TRBV27,NA,NA,CATTGYNSPLHF,TGTGCCACCACGGGGTATAATTCACCCCTCCACTTT
TRBJ2-2,TRBV11-2,NA,NA,CASSLDLLVVRGGELFF,TGTGCCAGCAGCTTAGATCTCCTGGTGGTACGGGGCGGGGAGCTGTTTTTT
TRBJ2-7,TRBV25-1,TRBD2,NA,CASSIGLAGPYEQYF,TGTGCCAGCAGCATCGGACTAGCCGGGCCCTACGAGCAGTACTTC
TRBJ2-7,TRBV6-5,NA,NA,CASSSGGEQYF,TGTGCCAGCAGTTCCGGCGGGGAGCAGTACTTC
TRBJ1-1,TRBV6-1,TRBD1,NA,CASHSTGMNTEAFF,TGTGCCAGCCACTCGACAGGGATGAACACTGAAGCTTTCTTT
TRBJ1-1,TRBV4-3,NA,NA,CASSRTGKEAFF,TGCGCCAGCAGCCGAACAGGGAAGGAAGCTTTCTTT
TRBJ2-3,TRBV2,NA,once,CASSSQGTRTDTQYF,TGTGCCAGCAGTTCACAGGGTACCCGCACAGATACGCAGTATTTT
TRBJ1-1,TRBV9,NA,NA,CASSVHPGGSGNTEAFF,TGTGCCAGCAGCGTACACCCCGGAGGGTCAGGGAACACTGAAGCTTTCTTT
TRBJ1-2,TRBV11-2,TRBD1,NA,CASSFSRQGVYGYTF,TGTGCCAGCAGCTTCTCTCGGCAGGGGGTTTATGGCTACACCTTC
TRBJ2-1,TRBV7-9,NA,few,CASSSNEQFF,TGTGCCAGCAGTTCGAATGAGCAGTTCTTC
TRBJ2-1,TRBV15,NA,NA,CATSRDQFYNEQFF,TGTGCCACCAGCAGAGATCAGTTCTACAATGAGCAGTTCTTC
TRBJ2-2,TRBV4-2,TRBD1,NA,CASSLGQGLRTGELFF,TGTGCCAGCAGCCTGGGACAGGGTTTAAGGACCGGGGAGCTGTTTTTT
TRBJ1-6,TRBV9,TRBD1,NA,CASSAGTGGGSYNSPLHF,TGTGCCAGCAGCGCCGGGACAGGGGGCGGATCCTATAATTCACCCCTCCACTTT
TRBJ2-1,TRBV9,NA,NA,CASSAQRGGAYNEQFF,TGTGCCAGCAGCGCGCAAAGGGGGGGGGCCTACAATGAGCAGTTCTTC
TRBJ2-3,TRBV10-3,TRBD2,NA,CAITSGGIGDTQYF,TGTGCCATCACTAGCGGGGGTATCGGGGATACGCAGTATTTT
TRBJ2-3,TRBV27,NA,NA,CASSWGGVDTQYF,TGTGCCAGCAGTTGGGGGGGCGTCGATACGCAGTATTTT
TRBJ2-3,TRBV12-5,NA,NA,CASGQGSRTDTQYF,TGTGCTAGTGGCCAGGGGTCTCGCACAGATACGCAGTATTTT
TRBJ2-1,TRBV2,TRBD1,NA,CARTTGTANEQFF,TGTGCCAGGACCACCGGGACAGCAAATGAGCAGTTCTTC
TRBJ2-3,TRBV7-2,NA,NA,CASSPRVVDTQYF,TGTGCCAGCAGTCCCCGTGTCGTAGATACGCAGTATTTT
TRBJ2-1,TRBV19,NA,once,CASRPSGVRNEQFF,TGTGCCAGTAGACCCTCGGGGGTCCGCAATGAGCAGTTCTTC
TRBJ1-3,TRBV4-3,TRBD1,NA,CASSQAEGAVGNTIYF,TGCGCCAGCAGCCAAGCAGAGGGGGCGGTTGGAAACACCATATATTTT
TRBJ1-1,TRBV5-1,NA,NA,CASSFTGNTEAFF,TGCGCCAGCAGCTTCACAGGGAACACTGAAGCTTTCTTT
TRBJ2-7,TRBV11-3,TRBD1,NA,CASSSGGEQYF,TGTGCCAGCAGTTCAGGGGGTGAGCAGTACTTC
TRBJ2-1,TRBV4-2,NA,once,CASSPQGNEQFF,TGTGCCAGCAGCCCACAGGGCAATGAGCAGTTCTTC
TRBJ2-1,TRBV7-8,NA,NA,CASSLAWSSYNEQFF,TGTGCCAGTAGCTTAGCCTGGAGCTCCTACAATGAGCAGTTCTTC
TRBJ2-7,TRBV11-3,NA,NA,CASSARSDEQYF,TGTGCCAGCAGCGCTCGGTCCGACGAGCAGTACTTC
TRBJ2-1,TRBV11-3,NA,NA,CASSLVQGAYNEQFF,TGTGCCAGCAGCTTAGTTCAGGGCGCCTACAATGAGCAGTTCTTC
TRBJ2-7,TRBV27,TRBD1,NA,CASSTGTGAYEQYF,TGTGCCAGCAGTACCGGGACAGGGGCTTACGAGCAGTACTTC
TRBJ2-7,TRBV13,TRBD1,NA,CASSFWTGGYEQYF,TGTGCCAGCAGCTTCTGGACAGGTGGTTACGAGCAGTACTTC
TRBJ1-4,TRBV7-2,NA,NA,CASSLTGNSNEKLFF,TGTGCCAGCAGCCTAACAGGGAATTCTAATGAAAAACTGTTTTTT
TRBJ2-3,TRBV4-3,NA,NA,CASSQGGGLPIDTQYF,TGCGCCAGCAGCCAAGGTGGAGGGTTGCCCATAGATACGCAGTATTTT
TRBJ1-5,TRBV19,TRBD1,NA,CASSVDRVQPQHF,TGTGCCAGCAGTGTGGACAGGGTTCAGCCCCAGCATTTT
TRBJ2-5,TRBV25-1,NA,once,CASSEEAETQYF,TGTGCCAGCAGTGAGGAGGCGGAGACCCAGTACTTC
TRBJ2-1,TRBV29-1,NA,NA,CSVDSPSSESNEQFF,TGCAGCGTTGATAGCCCGTCTAGTGAGTCGAATGAGCAGTTCTTC
TRBJ2-3,TRBV29-1,NA,NA,CSASPGTGVSGRAQYF,TGCAGCGCTAGTCCCGGGACAGGGGTTAGCGGGAGGGCGCAGTATTTT
TRBJ2-1,TRBV28,TRBD2,few,CASSLGTSRYNEQFF,TGTGCCAGCAGCCTCGGGACTAGCCGATACAATGAGCAGTTCTTC
TRBJ1-4,TRBV29-1,NA,NA,CSVTYYATNEKLFF,TGCAGCGTGACCTACTACGCAACTAATGAAAAACTGTTTTTT
TRBJ1-6,TRBV5-1,NA,once,CASSLQNSPLHF,TGCGCCAGCAGCTTACAGAATTCACCCCTCCACTTT
TRBJ2-1,TRBV5-6,TRBD2,NA,CASSWGLAGTRDEQFF,TGTGCCAGCAGCTGGGGACTAGCGGGAACTAGAGATGAGCAGTTCTTC
TRBJ2-1,TRBV19,NA,NA,CASSIVLVYEQFF,TGTGCCAGTAGTATAGTACTAGTCTATGAGCAGTTCTTC
TRBJ1-2,TRBV9,TRBD1,NA,CASSVTLSTGNYGYTF,TGTGCCAGCAGCGTAACCCTTTCGACAGGGAACTATGGCTACACCTTC